This note documents a single T cell receptor beta chain sequence. This clone was seen just once. Its binding antigen is unknown. No qualities accompany the bases; no much larger clone lies one base away. These data belong to a study of OX40 agonist ivuxolimab in advanced cancers. About the study as a whole: Ivuxolimab, which targeted the costimulatory receptor OX40 (CD134), was an agonistic, fully human IgG2 monoclonal antibody. Intravenous ivuxolimab was administered to patients every 2 weeks at six dose levels: 0.01, 0.1, 0.3, 1.5, 3 and 10 mg/kg. Among the approximately 50 dose-escalation patients, some 20 had hepatocellular carcinoma, approximately 15 melanoma, 9 renal cell carcinoma and 9 head and neck cancer. In the dose-escalation cohort, 82.7% of patients were male, and the mean age was roughly 60 years, with a range of 23 to 79. Prior anti-PD-1, anti-PD-L1 or anti-CTLA-4 therapy was permitted, and checkpoint inhibitors had been received by roughly 42% of dose-escalation patients. Partial responses were achieved by three dose-escalation patients, of whom one had hepatocellular carcinoma and two had cutaneous melanoma. The purpose of peripheral TCRbeta sequencing was to test whether ivuxolimab changed TCR sequence diversity and led to clonal T-cell expansion. The monotherapy dose-escalation portion (N ≈ 56 patients) of the phase I ivuxolimab trial is reported in the paper. Broad study findings and their caveats: Clonal expansion of both CD4+ and CD8+ blood T cells was observed from baseline to week 6 at doses 0.1 to 3.0 mg/kg. Partial responders in the 0.1-3.0 mg/kg groups had among the lowest normalized peripheral clonal expansion, especially among CD8+ T cells. Which antigens the clonally expanded peripheral T cells were specific for was not determined. Low levels of normalized T-cell clonal expansion were also shown by some nonresponding patients. On average, CD8+ T cells showed more expanded clones than CD4+ T cells after ivuxolimab.

Patients with autoimmune disease history or receiving systemic immunosuppression were excluded from the trial. Peripheral blood for TCR sequencing was drawn from every dose cohort at baseline, at cycle 4 day 1 and at cycle 7 day 1. Samples came from an open-label, multicenter, first-in-human phase I dose-escalation trial of ivuxolimab. Adults with locally advanced or metastatic melanoma, renal cell carcinoma, hepatocellular carcinoma or head and neck squamous cell carcinoma were enrolled in the trial. CD4+ and CD8+ T cells were sorted separately from peripheral blood before TCR sequencing. For sequencing of the TCRbeta CDR3 region, genomic DNA was extracted from the sorted cells. The immunoSEQ Assay was used for sequencing of TCRbeta CDR3 regions. The clones in this table, taken by TCRdb from immuneACCESS, are in-frame only. Not every clone is retained; where verified, under half of the shortfall comes from an unresolved V gene, and the cause of the rest is unknown. The sample contains 85,000 to 95,000 clones, roughly 87% of them found a single time. The ten largest clones take up around 0.34% of the sample.

Here the sequenced sample was CD4+ or CD8+ T cells sorted from blood, taken in a trial of the OX40 agonist ivuxolimab. This receptor was obtained from an adult with an advanced solid tumor such as melanoma, head and neck, liver or kidney cancer.

This receptor has the CDR3 CAWSAIGQGKEKLFF. The DNA sequence reads TGTGCCTGGAGTGCGATAGGACAGGGGAAGGAAAAACTGTTTTTT. The sequence joins TRBV30 to TRBJ1-4; 9 central nucleotides agree with TRBD1. The CDR3, cysteine through phenylalanine, is 15 amino acids long. The read is trimmed to its CDR3 DNA, 45 bases read in frame from base 1. Clipping removes 1 base from V and 8 bases from J, with 8 as the unmatched junction base count. The germline V gene (reference sequence) provides CDR1 GTSNPN and CDR2 SVGIG. With the portions outside the CDR3 filled from the reference TRBV30 and TRBJ1-4 genes, the complete variable region becomes SQTIHQWPATLVQPVGSPLSLECTVEGTSNPNLYWYRQAAGRGLQLLFYSVGIGQISSEVPQNLSASRPQDRQFILSSKKLLLSDSGFYLCAWSAIGQGKEKLFFGSGTQLSVL.